The 8 T cell receptor beta chains listed next were all sequenced from one sample in a study of radiation and T cells in renal cell carcinoma (dated by TCRdb to about 2020). According to the study, the label for this sample's time point signals: blood 2 weeks post-SBRT. In light of the paper, this sample's treatment or condition label describes: 15 Gy SBRT to primary tumor, nephrectomy 4 weeks later. The library came from the immunoSEQ multiplex PCR assay. What TCRdb holds here is the immuneACCESS table cut down to in-frame rearrangements. Part of the clones is not present; checked against another copy, under half of the missing clones reflect an unresolved V gene, and the others are unexplained. The sample yields about 120,000 clones; approximately 80% were counted once. The ten largest clones represent under 2.5% of the sample. The sequencing here drew on blood, taken from a patient whose treatment included radiotherapy and nephrectomy. These receptors were collected from a woman aged 60-70 years with renal cell carcinoma.

V gene TRBV28 combines with J gene TRBJ1-5, with D tentatively TRBD1 (5 bases). This CDR3 has 21 residues. V gave up 3 bases and J gave up 2 bases, with 29 bases separating them. Germline lookup yields CDR1 MDHEN and CDR2 SYDVKM. The CDR3 region is CASSFVRQTPPSESGNQPQHF. The CDR3 region has the DNA TGTGCCAGCAGTTTTGTAAGACAGACCCCTCCCTCCGAAAGTGGCAATCAGCCCCAGCATTTT.

This clone has more than one count but fewer than ten. V gene TRBV6-1 combines with J gene TRBJ1-5, with a possible D match to TRBD1 (6 bases). Looked up from germline, CDR1 is MNHNS and CDR2 is SASEGT. The CDR3 contains 14 residues. V was trimmed by 1 base and J by 5 bases, leaving 9 bases between them. The CDR3 DNA is TGTGCCAGCAGTGAAGAACAGGGCTATCAGCCCCAGCATTTT. It encodes CASSEEQGYQPQHF.

About this clone: In the same sample, other DNA sequences code for this CDR3. The chain combines TRBV5-1 with TRBJ1-1, with 8 bases fitting TRBD1. Germline V gene sequence: CDR1 SGHRS, CDR2 YFSETQ. With V trimmed by 0 bases and J by 4 bases, 2 bases remained unmatched. This CDR3 spans 14 amino acids. The DNA for the CDR3 is TGCGCCAGCAGCTTGGCAGGGGGCATCACTGAAGCTTTCTTT. Translated: CASSLAGGITEAFF.

The J gene is TRBJ2-3, the V gene TRBV5-1; possibly TRBD2 for D (6 bases). The CDR3 loop spans 16 amino acids. CDR1 is SGHRS and CDR2 is YFSETQ in the germline V gene. Trimming took 4 bases from V and 0 from J, leaving 15 bases between them. The CDR3 reads CASSPMFGGSTDTQYF. Written as DNA, the CDR3 is TGCGCCAGCAGCCCGATGTTCGGGGGTAGCACAGATACGCAGTATTTT. Full variable domain (rest looked up from reference TRBV5-1 and TRBJ2-3): KAGVTQTPRYLIKTRGQQVTLSCSPISGHRSVSWYQQTPGQGLQFLFEYFSETQRNKGNFPGRFSGRQFSNSRSEMNVSTLELGDSALYLCASSPMFGGSTDTQYFGPGTRLTVL.

This clone has a handful of counts. CDR3 DNA: TGTGCCAGCAACCCCGGGACGTGGGCAGATACGCAGTATTTT. It yields the protein CASNPGTWADTQYF. This sequence joins TRBV7-2 and TRBJ2-3; either TRBD1 or TRBD2 may supply D (5 bases each). Germline V gene lookup returns CDR1 SGHTA and CDR2 FQGNSA. Trimming removed 7 bases at V and 4 bases at J, with 15 bases between. The CDR3 spans 14 residues.

The chain has TRBV5-6 and TRBJ2-1; 9 nucleotides line up with TRBD2. The trim removed 4 bases at V and 3 bases at J, leaving 14 bases unmatched. Germline values: CDR1 SGHDT, CDR2 YYEEEE. This CDR3 contains 18 residues. This CDR3 reads CASSPQAFSGSFYNEQFF. The CDR3 DNA is TGTGCCAGCAGCCCACAGGCGTTTAGCGGGAGCTTCTACAATGAGCAGTTCTTC.

The chain links TRBV28 to TRBJ2-3; 9 nucleotides match TRBD1. After removal of 5 bases from V and 1 base from J, the junction contained 1 base not matched to a gene. The CDR3 runs 14 residues. Germline V gene data show CDR1 as MDHEN and CDR2 as SYDVKM. For the CDR3, the DNA is TGTGCCAGCAGTCGGACAGGGGGCACAGATACGCAGTATTTT. Its protein product is CASSRTGGTDTQYF.

The rearrangement uses TRBV29-1 and TRBJ1-3, with a weak D call TRBD1 (5 bases). Trimming removed 2 bases from V and 4 bases from J, with 9 bases in between. Per the germline V gene, CDR1 is SQVTM and CDR2 is ANQGSEA. The CDR3 is made up of 13 amino acids. The CDR3 DNA is TGCAGCGTTGAATTCAGGGAGGGAAACACCATATATTTT. This translates into CSVEFREGNTIYF. The full variable domain, rest sourced from reference TRBV29-1 and TRBJ1-3, is SAVISQKPSRDICQRGTSLTIQCQVDSQVTMMFWYRQQPGQSLTLIATANQGSEATYESGFVIDKFPISRPNLTFSTLTVSNMSPEDSSIYLCSVEFREGNTIYFGEGSWLTVV.